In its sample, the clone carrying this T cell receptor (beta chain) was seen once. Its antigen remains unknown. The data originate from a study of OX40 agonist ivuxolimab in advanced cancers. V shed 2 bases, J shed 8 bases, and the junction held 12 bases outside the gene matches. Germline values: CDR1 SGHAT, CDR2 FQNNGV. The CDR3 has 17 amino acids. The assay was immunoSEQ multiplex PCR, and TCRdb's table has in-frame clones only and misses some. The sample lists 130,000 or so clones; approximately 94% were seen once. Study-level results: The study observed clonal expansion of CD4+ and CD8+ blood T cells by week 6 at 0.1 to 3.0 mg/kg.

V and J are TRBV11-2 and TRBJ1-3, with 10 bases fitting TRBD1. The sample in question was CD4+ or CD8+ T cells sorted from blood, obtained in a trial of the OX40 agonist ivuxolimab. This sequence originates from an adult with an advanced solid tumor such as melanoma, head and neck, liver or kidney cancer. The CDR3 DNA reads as TGTGCCAGCAGCTTACACATTGCGAGACAGGGGGCTGACACCATATATTTT. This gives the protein CASSLHIARQGADTIYF.